The present T cell receptor beta chain was sequenced within a study of regulatory T cells in long-lasting Graves disease. The wider study: Prior antithyroid drug treatment in newly diagnosed Graves' patients lasted under 3 months.

The study's findings and limits: Tissue studied was limited to peripheral blood, excluding thyroid tissue. With persistent disease, TRBV28, TRBJ1-2 and TRBJ2-5 were the favored segments.

CDR1 and CDR2 from the germline V gene are SEHNR and FQNEAQ (reference sequence). V shed 10 bases and J shed 4 bases, with 16 bases lying between them. CDR3 length: 13 residues. Time point of the sample: newly diagnosed GD, antithyroid drugs for less than 3 months. Researchers made the TCR library from RNA that was extracted from PBMCs. In its sample, this clonotype was seen many times. Its antigen is still unknown. In building TCR beta libraries, iRepertoire HTBI primers were used together with Arm-PCR of CDR3 regions. Original processing methods: Spanning all samples, the identified segments comprised over 50 TRBV and more than 11 TRBJ. Via MiXCR, TCRdb re-called the multiplex PCR reads, giving one row per CDR3 protein. The V and J calls shown here were made by TCRdb, not taken from the authors' results. The sample contains over 300,000 distinct CDR3 sequences, about 14% of which appear only once.

The chain joins TRBV7-9 to TRBJ1-1; D call uncertain. The source was peripheral blood mononuclear cells (PBMCs), collected at new diagnosis, from a patient treated with antithyroid drugs. This sequence originates from a female donor with Graves disease. The CDR3 spells CATTISGSTEAFF. CDR3 nucleotides: TGTGCCACTACGATAAGTGGGAGCACTGAAGCTTTCTTT.